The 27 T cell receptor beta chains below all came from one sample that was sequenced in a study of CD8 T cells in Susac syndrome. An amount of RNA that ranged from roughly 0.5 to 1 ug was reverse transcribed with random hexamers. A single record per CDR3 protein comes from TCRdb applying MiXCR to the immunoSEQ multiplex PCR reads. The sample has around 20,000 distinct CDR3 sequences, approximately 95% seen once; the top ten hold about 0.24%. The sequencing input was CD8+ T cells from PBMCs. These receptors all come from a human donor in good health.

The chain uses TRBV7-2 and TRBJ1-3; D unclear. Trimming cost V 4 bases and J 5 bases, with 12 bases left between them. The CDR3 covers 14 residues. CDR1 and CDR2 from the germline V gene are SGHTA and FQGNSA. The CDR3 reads CASSSEDARNTIYF. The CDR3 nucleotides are TGTGCCAGCAGCTCCGAAGACGCAAGAAACACCATATATTTT.

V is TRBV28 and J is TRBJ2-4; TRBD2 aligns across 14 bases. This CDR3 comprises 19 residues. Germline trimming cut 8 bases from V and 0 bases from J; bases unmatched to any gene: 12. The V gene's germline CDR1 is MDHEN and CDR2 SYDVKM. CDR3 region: CASSGTSGSHWGAKNIQYF. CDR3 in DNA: TGTGCCAGCTCCGGGACTAGCGGGAGTCATTGGGGAGCCAAAAACATTCAGTACTTC.

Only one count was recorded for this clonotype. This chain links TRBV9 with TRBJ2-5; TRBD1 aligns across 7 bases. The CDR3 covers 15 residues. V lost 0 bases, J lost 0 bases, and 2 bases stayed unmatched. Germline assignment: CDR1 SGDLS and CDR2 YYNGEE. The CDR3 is CASSVADRDQETQYF. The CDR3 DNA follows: TGTGCCAGCAGCGTAGCCGACAGGGACCAAGAGACCCAGTACTTC. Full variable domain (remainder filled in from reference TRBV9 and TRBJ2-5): DSGVTQTPKHLITATGQRVTLRCSPRSGDLSVYWYQQSLDQGLQFLIQYYNGEERAKGNILERFSAQQFPDLHSELNLSSLELGDSALYFCASSVADRDQETQYFGPGTRLLVL.

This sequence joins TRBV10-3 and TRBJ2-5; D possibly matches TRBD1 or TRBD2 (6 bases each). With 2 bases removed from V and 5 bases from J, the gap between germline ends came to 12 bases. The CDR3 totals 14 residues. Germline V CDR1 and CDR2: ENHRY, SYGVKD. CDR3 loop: CAISEAGGRETQYF. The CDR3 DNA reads TGTGCCATCAGTGAGGCCGGGGGCAGGGAGACCCAGTACTTC.

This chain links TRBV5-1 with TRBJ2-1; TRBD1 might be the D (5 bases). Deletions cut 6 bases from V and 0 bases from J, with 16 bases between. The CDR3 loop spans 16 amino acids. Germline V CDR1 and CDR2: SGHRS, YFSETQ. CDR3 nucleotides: TGCGCCAGCACCTTCAGGGCGTCAGACTCCTACAATGAGCAGTTCTTC. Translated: CASTFRASDSYNEQFF.

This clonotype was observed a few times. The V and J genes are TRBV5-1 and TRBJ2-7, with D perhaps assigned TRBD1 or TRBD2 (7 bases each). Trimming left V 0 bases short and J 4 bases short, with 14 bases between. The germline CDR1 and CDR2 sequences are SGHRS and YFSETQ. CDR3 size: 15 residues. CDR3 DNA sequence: TGCGCCAGCAGCTTGGCCGGGGGGACAGCTTACGAGCAGTACTTC. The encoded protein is CASSLAGGTAYEQYF.

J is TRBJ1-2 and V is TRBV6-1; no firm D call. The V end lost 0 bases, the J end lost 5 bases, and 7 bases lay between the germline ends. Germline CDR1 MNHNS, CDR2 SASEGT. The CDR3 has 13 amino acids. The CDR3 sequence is CASSEAPLYGYTF. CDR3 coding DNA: TGTGCCAGCAGTGAAGCCCCCCTTTATGGCTACACCTTC.

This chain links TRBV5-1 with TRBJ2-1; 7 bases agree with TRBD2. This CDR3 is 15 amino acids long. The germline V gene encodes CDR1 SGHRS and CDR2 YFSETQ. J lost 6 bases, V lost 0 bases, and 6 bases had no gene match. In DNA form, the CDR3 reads TGCGCCAGCAGCTTGGCCGCGGGAGACTTCAATGAGCAGTTCTTC. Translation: CASSLAAGDFNEQFF.

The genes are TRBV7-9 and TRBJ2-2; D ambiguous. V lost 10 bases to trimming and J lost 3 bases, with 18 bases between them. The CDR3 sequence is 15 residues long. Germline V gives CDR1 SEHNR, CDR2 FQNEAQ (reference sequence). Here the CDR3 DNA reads TGTGCCATCCGCTTCGACGGGTATTACACCGGGGAGCTGTTTTTT. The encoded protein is CAIRFDGYYTGELFF.

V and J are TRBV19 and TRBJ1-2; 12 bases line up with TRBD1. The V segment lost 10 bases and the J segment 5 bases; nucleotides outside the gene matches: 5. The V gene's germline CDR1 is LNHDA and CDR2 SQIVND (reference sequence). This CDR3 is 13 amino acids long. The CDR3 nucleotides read TGTGCCACCCGGGACAGGGGGCATTATGGCTACACCTTC. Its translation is CATRDRGHYGYTF.

As DNA, the CDR3 is TGTGCCAGCAGCAACCCTATAGGGGGAACCTACGAGCAGTACGTC. Amino acid sequence: CASSNPIGGTYEQYV. The gene calls are TRBV7-9 and TRBJ2-7; maybe TRBD1 (6 bases). Germline V gene data show CDR1 as SEHNR and CDR2 as FQNEAQ (reference sequence). This CDR3 has 15 residues. V lost 5 bases, J lost 2 bases, and 16 bases lay in between.

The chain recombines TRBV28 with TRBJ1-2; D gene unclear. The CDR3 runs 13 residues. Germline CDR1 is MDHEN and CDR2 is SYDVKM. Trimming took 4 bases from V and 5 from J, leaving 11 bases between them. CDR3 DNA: TGTGCCAGCAGTTCCACACCGTGGTATGGCTACACCTTC. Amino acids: CASSSTPWYGYTF.

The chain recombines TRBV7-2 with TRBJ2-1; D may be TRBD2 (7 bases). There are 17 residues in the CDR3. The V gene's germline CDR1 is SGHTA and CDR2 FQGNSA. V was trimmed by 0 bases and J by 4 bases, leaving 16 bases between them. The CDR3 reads CASSLARGLAEYNEQFF. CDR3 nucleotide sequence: TGTGCCAGCAGCTTAGCGCGGGGGCTGGCGGAGTACAATGAGCAGTTCTTC.

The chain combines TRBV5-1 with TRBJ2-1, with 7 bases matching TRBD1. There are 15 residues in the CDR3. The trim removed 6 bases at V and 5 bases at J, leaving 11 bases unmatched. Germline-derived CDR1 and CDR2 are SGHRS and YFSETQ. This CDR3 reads CASTQTGFPDNEQFF. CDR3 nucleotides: TGCGCCAGCACCCAGACAGGGTTCCCCGACAATGAGCAGTTCTTC.

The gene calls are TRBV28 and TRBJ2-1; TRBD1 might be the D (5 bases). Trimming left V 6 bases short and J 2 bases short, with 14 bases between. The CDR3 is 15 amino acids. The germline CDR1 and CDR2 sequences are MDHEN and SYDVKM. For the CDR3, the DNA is TGTGCCAGCAGCCCCCCGGACACTACCTACAATGAGCAGTTCTTC. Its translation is CASSPPDTTYNEQFF.

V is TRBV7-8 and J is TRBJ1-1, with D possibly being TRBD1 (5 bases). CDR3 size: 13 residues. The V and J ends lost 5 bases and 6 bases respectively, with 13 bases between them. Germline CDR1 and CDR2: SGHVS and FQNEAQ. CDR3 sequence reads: CASSLGHDPEAFF. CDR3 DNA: TGTGCCAGCAGCCTCGGACATGACCCTGAAGCTTTCTTT.

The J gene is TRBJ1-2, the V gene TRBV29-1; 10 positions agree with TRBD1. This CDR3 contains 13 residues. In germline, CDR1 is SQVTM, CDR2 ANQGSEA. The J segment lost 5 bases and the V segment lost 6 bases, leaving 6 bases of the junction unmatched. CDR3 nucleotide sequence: TGCAGCGTGGACAGGGGGGGTAGATATGGCTACACCTTC. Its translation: CSVDRGGRYGYTF.

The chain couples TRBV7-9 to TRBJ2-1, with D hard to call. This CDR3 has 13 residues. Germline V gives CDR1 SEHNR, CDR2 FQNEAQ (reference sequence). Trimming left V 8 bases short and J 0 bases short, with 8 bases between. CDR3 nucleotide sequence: TGTGCCAGCCTTGACGACTCCTACAATGAGCAGTTCTTC. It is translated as CASLDDSYNEQFF.

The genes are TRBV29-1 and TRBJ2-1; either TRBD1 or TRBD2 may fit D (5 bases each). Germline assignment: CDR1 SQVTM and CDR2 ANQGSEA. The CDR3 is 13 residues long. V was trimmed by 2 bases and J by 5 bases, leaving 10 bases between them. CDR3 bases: TGCAGCGTTGAAAGGGACGGCGACAATGAGCAGTTCTTC. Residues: CSVERDGDNEQFF.

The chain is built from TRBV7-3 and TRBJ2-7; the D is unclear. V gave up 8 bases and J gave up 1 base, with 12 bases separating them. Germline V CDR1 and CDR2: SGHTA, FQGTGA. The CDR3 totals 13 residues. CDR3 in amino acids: CASAVDSSYEQYF. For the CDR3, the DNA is TGTGCCAGCGCAGTTGACTCATCCTACGAGCAGTACTTC.

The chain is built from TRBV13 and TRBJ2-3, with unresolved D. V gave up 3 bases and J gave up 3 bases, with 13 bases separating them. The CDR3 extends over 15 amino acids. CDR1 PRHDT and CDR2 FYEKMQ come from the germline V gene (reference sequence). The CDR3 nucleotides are TGTGCCAGCAGCTTGGACGAACGGCATACAGATACGCAGTATTTT. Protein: CASSLDERHTDTQYF.

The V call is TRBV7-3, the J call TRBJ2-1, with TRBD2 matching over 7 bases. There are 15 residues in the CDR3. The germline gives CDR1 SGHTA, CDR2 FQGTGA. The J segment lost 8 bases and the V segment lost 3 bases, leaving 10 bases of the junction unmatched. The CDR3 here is CASSLGRETIDEQFF. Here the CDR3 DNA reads TGTGCCAGCAGCTTGGGGCGGGAGACTATTGATGAGCAGTTCTTC.

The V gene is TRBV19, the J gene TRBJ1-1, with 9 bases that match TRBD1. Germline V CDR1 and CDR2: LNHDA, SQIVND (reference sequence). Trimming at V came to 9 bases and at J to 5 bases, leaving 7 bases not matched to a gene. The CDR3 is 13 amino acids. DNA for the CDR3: TGTGCCAGCGAACAGGGGGCTGGGACTGAAGCTTTCTTT. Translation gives CASEQGAGTEAFF.

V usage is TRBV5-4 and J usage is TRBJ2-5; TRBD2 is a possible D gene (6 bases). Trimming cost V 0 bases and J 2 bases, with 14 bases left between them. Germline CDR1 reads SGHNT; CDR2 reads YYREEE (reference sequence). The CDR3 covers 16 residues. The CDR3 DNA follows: TGTGCCAGCAGCTTGGCCTTCGGGGGAGAGCAAGAGACCCAGTACTTC. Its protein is CASSLAFGGEQETQYF.

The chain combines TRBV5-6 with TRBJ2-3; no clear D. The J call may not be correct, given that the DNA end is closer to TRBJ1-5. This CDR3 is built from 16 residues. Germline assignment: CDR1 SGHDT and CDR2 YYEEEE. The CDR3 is CASSLETSGLTDTQHF. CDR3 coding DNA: TGTGCCAGCAGCTTGGAAACTAGCGGGCTTACAGATACGCAGCATTTT.

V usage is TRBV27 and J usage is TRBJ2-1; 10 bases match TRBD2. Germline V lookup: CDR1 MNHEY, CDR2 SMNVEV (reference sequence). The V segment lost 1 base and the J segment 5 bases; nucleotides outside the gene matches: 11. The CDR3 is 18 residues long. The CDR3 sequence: CASSLLGAGGPANNEQFF. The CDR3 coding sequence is TGTGCCAGCAGTTTATTGGGAGCGGGAGGGCCGGCGAACAATGAGCAGTTCTTC.

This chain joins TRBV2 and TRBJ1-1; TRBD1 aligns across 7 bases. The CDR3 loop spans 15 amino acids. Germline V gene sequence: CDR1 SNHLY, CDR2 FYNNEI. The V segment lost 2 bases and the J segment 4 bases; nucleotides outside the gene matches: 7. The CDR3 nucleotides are TGTGCCAGCAGTGAATTAACAGGGGTGGTCACTGAAGCTTTCTTT. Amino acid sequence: CASSELTGVVTEAFF.